Below are 7 T cell receptor beta chains sequenced from a single sample in a study of blood T cell repertoires in COVID-19. Only in-frame clones appear in the TCRdb table, and some are missing; sequencing was by immunoSEQ multiplex PCR. The data show about 240,000 clones, about nine tenths seen once. Input material: peripheral blood. These receptors originate from a man between 60 and 75 years old who had recovered from COVID-19.

The chain links TRBV10-2 to TRBJ1-5; 7 bases are a match to TRBD1. This CDR3 is 17 amino acids long. Germline trimming cut 5 bases from V and 2 bases from J; bases unmatched to any gene: 12. Looked up from germline, CDR1 is WSHSY and CDR2 is SAAADI. The CDR3 bases are TGCGCCAGCAGTTCCCAGACAGGGCGGTGGGGCAATCAGCCCCAGCATTTT. This gives the protein CASSSQTGRWGNQPQHF.

Notes on this clone: The same CDR3 arises from other DNA sequences in this sample as well. This chain joins TRBV5-1 and TRBJ2-6; no reliable D call. The CDR3 covers 15 residues. The ends were cut back, 4 bases at V and 0 bases at J, with 8 bases in the middle. Germline lookup yields CDR1 SGHRS and CDR2 YFSETQ. CDR3 amino acids: CASSPTGSGANVLTF. CDR3 in DNA: TGCGCCAGCAGCCCGACGGGCTCTGGGGCCAACGTCCTGACTTTC.

V gene TRBV3-1 (or the pseudogene TRBV3-2) combines with J gene TRBJ2-3; 11 bases match TRBD2. The CDR3 spans 16 residues. V lost 0 bases, J lost 7 bases, and 6 bases stayed unmatched. Per germline, CDR1 LGHDT and CDR2 YNNKEL (reference sequence). The CDR3 region has the DNA TGTGCCAGCAGCCAAGATCTTAGCGGGGGGGCACATACGCAGTATTTT. It codes for CASSQDLSGGAHTQYF.

The chain employs TRBV2 and TRBJ2-7; 7 positions agree with TRBD1. This CDR3 spans 16 amino acids. V lost 2 bases and J lost 3; bases outside the gene matches: 10. Germline V gives CDR1 SNHLY, CDR2 FYNNEI. The CDR3 nucleotides are TGTGCCAGCAGTGAATTAGTCCCGGGACAGCGCTACGAGCAGTACTTC. Translating it yields CASSELVPGQRYEQYF.

V is TRBV5-6 and J is TRBJ2-7; D might be TRBD2 (6 bases). This CDR3 has 14 amino acids. V lost 2 bases and J 6 bases, leaving 15 bases between the germline ends. In germline, CDR1 is SGHDT, CDR2 YYEEEE. The CDR3 sequence: CASSFAGGRGEQYF. In nucleotides, the CDR3 is TGTGCCAGCAGCTTTGCCGGGGGACGAGGCGAGCAGTACTTC.

This sequence joins TRBV18 and TRBJ1-1, with D uncertain. V gave up 6 bases and J gave up 2 bases, with 16 bases separating them. Germline V gene sequence: CDR1 KGHSH, CDR2 LQKENI. The CDR3 runs 15 residues. CDR3 protein: CASSLPGSANTEAFF. The CDR3, as DNA: TGTGCCAGCTCCCTCCCCGGGTCTGCCAACACTGAAGCTTTCTTT.

The chain joins TRBV27 to TRBJ2-7, with 9 nucleotides matching TRBD2. The germline gives CDR1 MNHEY, CDR2 SMNVEV (reference sequence). Trimming took 10 bases from V and 3 from J; bases not matched to a gene: 4. The CDR3 is 12 amino acids. The CDR3: CATKRGVYEQYF. Written as DNA, the CDR3 is TGTGCCACCAAGCGGGGGGTCTACGAGCAGTACTTC.